The entry below describes one T cell receptor (beta chain). TCRdb's copy holds only in-frame clones and misses some; the assay was immunoSEQ multiplex PCR. This repertoire shows 55,000 to 85,000 clones, over 75% found once; its top ten account for under 3%. This specimen comes from a study of control samples from healthy donors and cancer patients. This CDR3 contains 13 residues. The V and J ends lost 2 bases and 7 bases respectively, with 12 bases between them. Germline V gene sequence: CDR1 SGHNT, CDR2 YYREEE (reference sequence). This chain uses TRBV5-4 with TRBJ2-5; maybe TRBD1 (6 bases). The material sequenced was PBMCs. The clonotype originates from a woman aged 45-60 years with head and neck cancer. The CDR3 DNA follows: TGTGCCAGCAGCTTAAACAGGGACGGGACCCAGTACTTC. Translated: CASSLNRDGTQYF. Supplemented by reference TRBV5-4 and TRBJ2-5, the full variable domain reads ETGVTQSPTHLIKTRGQQVTLRCSSQSGHNTVSWYQQALGQGPQFIFQYYREEENGRGNFPPRFSGLQFPNYSSELNVNALELDDSALYLCASSLNRDGTQYFGPGTRLLVL.